This entry lists 11 T cell receptor beta chains sequenced from one sample in a study of OX40 agonist ivuxolimab in advanced cancers. Sequencing used immunoSEQ multiplex PCR; TCRdb keeps in-frame clones, though not all of them. The data hold fewer than 85,000 clones, with more than 80% observed a single time. Material: CD4+ or CD8+ T cells sorted from blood, obtained in a trial of the OX40 agonist ivuxolimab. These receptors all come from an adult with an advanced solid tumor such as melanoma, head and neck, liver or kidney cancer.

This rearrangement joins TRBV7-7 to TRBJ1-6; TRBD1 agrees at 8 bases. Germline CDR1 reads SSHAT; CDR2 reads FNYEAQ (reference sequence). CDR3 size: 15 residues. The ends lost 1 base at V and 4 bases at J; junction bases unmatched: 0. DNA of the CDR3: TGTGCCAGCAGCTTAGACAGGGGGTATAATTCACCCCTCCACTTT. It yields the protein CASSLDRGYNSPLHF.

This chain links TRBV19 with TRBJ1-1, with D uncertain. The CDR3 has 13 residues. Germline CDR1 is LNHDA and CDR2 is SQIVND (reference sequence). The V and J ends lost 5 bases and 5 bases respectively, with 12 bases between them. The CDR3 nucleotides read TGTGCCAGTAGTCTCTCAGATGGTACTGAAGCTTTCTTT. As protein: CASSLSDGTEAFF.

This clone was observed a handful of times. This chain links TRBV6-6 with TRBJ2-1; no clear D. CDR1 is MNHNY, CDR2 SVGAGI, per germline (reference sequence). V dropped 7 bases and J dropped 1 base, with 14 bases sitting between them. The CDR3 length is 15 residues. The CDR3 here is CASTEERPSYNEQFF. The CDR3 DNA reads as TGTGCCAGCACCGAGGAGAGACCTTCCTACAATGAGCAGTTCTTC.

This chain links TRBV5-4 with TRBJ2-5; D not resolved. TRBJ2-7 explains the end of the DNA better; the J call may be wrong. This CDR3 has 12 residues. CDR1 and CDR2 from the germline V gene are SGHNT and YYREEE (reference sequence). CDR3 in DNA: TGTGCCAGCAGCTTGGGGACCTACGAGCAGTACTTC. Translation: CASSLGTYEQYF.

This sequence joins TRBV9 and TRBJ1-5; D unresolved. With 3 bases removed from V and 1 base from J, the gap between germline ends came to 8 bases. The CDR3 runs 14 residues. Germline V gene lookup returns CDR1 SGDLS and CDR2 YYNGEE. For the CDR3, the DNA is TGTGCCAGCAGCGCCGGCAGGAGCAATCAGCCCCAGCATTTT. Protein sequence: CASSAGRSNQPQHF.

The chain combines TRBV11-2 with TRBJ2-5; 9 nucleotides agree with TRBD2. The J call may be faulty, since TRBJ2-7 better matches the DNA end. CDR1 and CDR2 (germline): SGHAT, FQNNGV. The CDR3 length is 14 residues. CDR3 protein: CASSWGTSRYEQYF. The CDR3 coding sequence is TGTGCCAGCAGCTGGGGGACTAGCCGTTACGAGCAGTACTTC.

The CDR3: CATSRGHFSSGNTIYF. CDR3 sequence (DNA): TGTGCCACCAGCAGAGGCCATTTTAGCTCTGGAAACACCATATATTTT. This chain uses TRBV15 with TRBJ1-3; D is undetermined. The CDR3 is 16 residues long. The germline V and J ends were trimmed by 1 base and 0 bases, with 10 bases remaining between them. Germline V CDR1 and CDR2: LNHNV, YYDKDF (reference sequence).

This sequence joins TRBV11-2 and TRBJ1-5; D not certain. The CDR3 is made up of 14 amino acids. V was trimmed by 0 bases and J by 4 bases, leaving 7 bases between them. CDR1 and CDR2 (germline): SGHAT, FQNNGV. The CDR3 coding sequence is TGTGCCAGCAGCTTAGATCTTGGGAATCAGCCCCAGCATTTT. Amino acids: CASSLDLGNQPQHF.

The V and J genes are TRBV6-6 and TRBJ2-7, with a tentative D call TRBD2 (6 bases). The CDR3 runs to 15 residues. Germline lookup yields CDR1 MNHNY and CDR2 SVGAGI (reference sequence). V lost 2 bases, J lost 0 bases, and 11 bases lay in between. CDR3: CASSYRDWDSYEQYF. The CDR3 region has the DNA TGTGCCAGCAGTTACCGGGACTGGGACTCCTACGAGCAGTACTTC.

This clone was counted once. The chain is built from TRBV19 and TRBJ2-5; 11 bases are a match to TRBD2. The CDR3 spans 13 residues. Germline loops: CDR1 LNHDA, CDR2 SQIVND (reference sequence). V shed 9 bases, J shed 1 base, and the junction held 1 base outside the gene matches. The CDR3 DNA reads TGTGCCAGCACTAGCGGGGGCCAAGAGACCCAGTACTTC. Translated: CASTSGGQETQYF.

This sequence joins TRBV7-8 and TRBJ1-5; TRBD1 aligns across 10 bases. The CDR3 runs 16 residues. CDR1 is SGHVS and CDR2 is FQNEAQ in the germline V gene. Losses at the gene ends were 4 bases for V and 3 bases for J; bases not matched to a gene: 6. Written as DNA, the CDR3 is TGTGCCAGCAGCTCGACCGGGACAGGGGACAATCAGCCCCAGCATTTT. Protein product: CASSSTGTGDNQPQHF.